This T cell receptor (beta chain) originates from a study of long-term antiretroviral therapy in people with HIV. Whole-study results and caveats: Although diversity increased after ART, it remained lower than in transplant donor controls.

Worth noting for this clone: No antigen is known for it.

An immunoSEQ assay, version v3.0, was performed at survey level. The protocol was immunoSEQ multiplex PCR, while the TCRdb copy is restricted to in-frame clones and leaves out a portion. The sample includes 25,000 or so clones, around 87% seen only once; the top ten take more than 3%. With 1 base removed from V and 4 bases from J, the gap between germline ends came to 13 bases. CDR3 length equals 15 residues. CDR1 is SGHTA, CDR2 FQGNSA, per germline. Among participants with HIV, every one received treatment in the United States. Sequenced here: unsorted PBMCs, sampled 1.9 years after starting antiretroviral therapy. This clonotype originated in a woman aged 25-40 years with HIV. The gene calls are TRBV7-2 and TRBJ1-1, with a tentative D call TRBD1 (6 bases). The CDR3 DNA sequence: TGTGCCAGCAGCTTAGTTGCGGGGGCGGCCACTGAAGCTTTCTTT. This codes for CASSLVAGAATEAFF.